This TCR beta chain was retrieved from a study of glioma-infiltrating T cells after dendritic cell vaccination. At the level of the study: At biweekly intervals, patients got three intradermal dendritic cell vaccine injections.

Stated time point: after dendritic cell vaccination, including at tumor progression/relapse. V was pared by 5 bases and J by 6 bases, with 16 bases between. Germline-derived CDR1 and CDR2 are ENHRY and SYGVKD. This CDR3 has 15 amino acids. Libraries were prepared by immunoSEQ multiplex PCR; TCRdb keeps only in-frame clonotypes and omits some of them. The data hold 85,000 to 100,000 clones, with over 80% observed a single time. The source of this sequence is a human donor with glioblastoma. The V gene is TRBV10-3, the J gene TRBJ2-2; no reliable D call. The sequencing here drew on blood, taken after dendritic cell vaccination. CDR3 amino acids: CAISSRSDGAGELFF. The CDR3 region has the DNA TGTGCCATCAGTTCACGGTCCGACGGAGCCGGGGAGCTGTTTTTT.